A single sample is the source of the 26 T cell receptor beta chains below, sequenced in a study of cytomegalovirus exposure and HLA in healthy donors (dated by TCRdb to about 2017). The protocol used for the library was the immunoSEQ multiplex PCR assay. TCRdb obtained this table from immuneACCESS and retained in-frame rearrangements with V and J assigned. These tables miss some clones; where compared with another copy, unresolved V genes account for less than half of the shortfall, and the remainder is unexplained. The sample table records some 170,000 clones; about nine tenths of these occur just once. The ten largest clonotypes hold 4.5% to 7% of the sample. The source material was PBMCs. Every receptor here comes from a woman aged 25 to 45 in good health and CMV-seronegative.

The V and J genes are TRBV5-1 and TRBJ1-2; the D is unclear. The CDR3 totals 14 residues. Germline lookup yields CDR1 SGHRS and CDR2 YFSETQ. The V end lost 3 bases, the J end lost 3 bases, and 12 bases lay between the germline ends. The CDR3 sequence: CASSSNQVYYGYTF. The CDR3 region has the DNA TGCGCCAGCAGCTCGAATCAGGTTTACTATGGCTACACCTTC. The full variable domain, with the rest looked up from reference TRBV5-1 and TRBJ1-2, is KAGVTQTPRYLIKTRGQQVTLSCSPISGHRSVSWYQQTPGQGLQFLFEYFSETQRNKGNFPGRFSGRQFSNSRSEMNVSTLELGDSALYLCASSSNQVYYGYTFGSGTRLTVV.

The rearrangement uses TRBV9 and TRBJ2-7, with 9 bases matching TRBD1. Germline trimming cut 3 bases from V and 3 bases from J; bases unmatched to any gene: 7. Germline CDR1 SGDLS, CDR2 YYNGEE. This CDR3 spans 15 amino acids. CDR3 DNA sequence: TGTGCCAGCAGCGCACCGGGACAGGGAAACTACGAGCAGTACTTC. As protein: CASSAPGQGNYEQYF.

Only a few counts were recorded for this clone. Other DNA sequences in the sample encode the same CDR3. This CDR3 reads CAISEAVSNQPQHF. The CDR3 nucleotides read TGTGCCATCAGTGAGGCAGTTAGCAATCAGCCCCAGCATTTT. The genes are TRBV10-3 and TRBJ1-5, with no clear D. The CDR3 is 14 amino acids. Trimming removed 2 bases from V and 0 bases from J, with 5 bases in between. CDR1 is ENHRY and CDR2 is SYGVKD in the germline V gene.

J is TRBJ2-3 and V is TRBV5-1; TRBD2 is a possible D gene (6 bases). The CDR3 is made up of 16 amino acids. CDR1 and CDR2 from the germline V gene are SGHRS and YFSETQ. V lost 1 base to trimming and J lost 3 bases, with 15 bases between them. The CDR3 coding sequence is TGCGCCAGCAGCTTGAGTCCGGGAGTAAGTACAGATACGCAGTATTTT. Its translation: CASSLSPGVSTDTQYF.

This sequence joins TRBV5-4 and TRBJ1-1; a possible D gene is TRBD1 (6 bases). Trimming cost V 2 bases and J 11 bases, with 22 bases left between them. The germline V gene encodes CDR1 SGHNT and CDR2 YYREEE (reference sequence). The CDR3 covers 15 residues. The CDR3: CASSFRAQGWGEAFF. As DNA, the CDR3 is TGTGCCAGCAGCTTTAGAGCACAGGGTTGGGGGGAGGCTTTCTTT.

This chain joins TRBV7-3 and TRBJ1-2; maybe TRBD1 (5 bases). This CDR3 is built from 15 residues. Germline V gives CDR1 SGHTA, CDR2 FQGTGA. Trimming shortened V by 5 bases and J by 6 bases, and 19 bases separated the two germline ends. The CDR3 nucleotides are TGTGCCAGCAGCCCTAACACCGGGACGGAGAATGGCTACACCTTC. Protein sequence: CASSPNTGTENGYTF.

This chain connects TRBV5-4 to TRBJ1-1; D is uncertain. The CDR3 runs 15 residues. Germline V gene data show CDR1 as SGHNT and CDR2 as YYREEE (reference sequence). The V end lost 4 bases, the J end lost 0 bases, and 13 bases lay between the germline ends. This CDR3 is CASSLGGHMNTEAFF. In DNA, the CDR3 is TGTGCCAGCAGCCTGGGCGGTCACATGAACACTGAAGCTTTCTTT.

Only a few counts were recorded for this clone. This chain joins TRBV11-2 and TRBJ1-2, with a weak D call TRBD1 (6 bases). This CDR3 spans 14 amino acids. Trimming took off 1 base at V and 4 bases at J, with 10 bases between the two ends. Germline CDR1 and CDR2: SGHAT and FQNNGV. The CDR3 region has the DNA TGTGCCAGCAGCTTAGCAACAGGGAGCTATGGCTACACCTTC. Translation: CASSLATGSYGYTF.

This chain links TRBV7-6 with TRBJ2-2; the D gene is possibly TRBD2 (6 bases). The germline CDR1 and CDR2 sequences are SGHVS and FNYEAQ. V lost 1 base, J lost 1 base, and 13 bases lay in between. The CDR3 contains 17 residues. CDR3 protein: CASSLGPHGGNTGELFF. Written as DNA, the CDR3 is TGTGCCAGCAGCTTAGGGCCTCACGGGGGGAACACCGGGGAGCTGTTTTTT.

V and J are TRBV13 and TRBJ2-5, with D perhaps being TRBD1 or TRBD2 (5 bases each). The CDR3 covers 13 residues. Germline values: CDR1 PRHDT, CDR2 FYEKMQ (reference sequence). V lost 3 bases and J lost 4, with 9 bases in between. In DNA form, the CDR3 reads TGTGCCAGCAGCTTCGGGACGGTAGAGACCCAGTACTTC. Encoded protein: CASSFGTVETQYF.

This clone appeared a few times. The chain joins TRBV15 to TRBJ1-5; possibly TRBD1 for D (5 bases). V was trimmed by 5 bases and J by 7 bases, leaving 9 bases between them. The germline V gene encodes CDR1 LNHNV and CDR2 YYDKDF (reference sequence). CDR3 length equals 12 residues. The chain's CDR3 is CATSRQGQPQHF. DNA for the CDR3: TGTGCCACCAGCCGCCAGGGACAGCCCCAGCATTTT.

CDR3 sequence reads: CASGLVEASQHF. CDR3 bases: TGTGCTAGTGGTTTGGTGGAGGCATCCCAGCATTTT. The V and J genes are TRBV12-5 and TRBJ1-5; no reliable D call. Per germline, CDR1 LGHNT and CDR2 FRNRAP. Deletions cut 0 bases from V and 11 bases from J, with 8 bases between. CDR3 length equals 12 residues.

The CDR3 DNA is TGTGCCAGCGGAGAGAACATTCAGTACTTC. It codes for CASGENIQYF. V and J are TRBV2 and TRBJ2-4; the D is unclear. Germline CDR1 SNHLY, CDR2 FYNNEI. Trimming removed 8 bases from V and 7 bases from J, with 6 bases in between. The CDR3 extends over 10 amino acids. The variable domain in full, with the rest retrieved from reference TRBV2 and TRBJ2-4, is EPEVTQTPSHQVTQMGQEVILRCVPISNHLYFYWYRQILGQKVEFLVSFYNNEISEKSEIFDDQFSVERPDGSNFTLKIRSTKLEDSAMYFCASGENIQYFGAGTRLSVL.

V is TRBV4-2 and J is TRBJ2-7, with D uncertain. This CDR3 has 14 residues. Trimming cost V 1 base and J 3 bases, with 10 bases left between them. Germline V CDR1 and CDR2: LGHNA, YNFKEQ. This CDR3 is CASSQGTQLYEQYF. The DNA of the CDR3 is TGTGCCAGCAGCCAAGGCACCCAGCTCTACGAGCAGTACTTC.

The rearrangement joins TRBV5-1 to TRBJ2-3; D is ambiguous. The CDR3 sequence is 13 residues long. V shed 4 bases and J shed 4 bases, with 10 bases lying between them. Per the germline V gene, CDR1 is SGHRS and CDR2 is YFSETQ. The CDR3 is CASSLILADTQYF. The DNA of the CDR3 is TGCGCCAGCAGCCTTATACTGGCAGATACGCAGTATTTT.

This clone was observed a few times. A read error may produce the germline difference seen at one junction end. The rearrangement links TRBV7-7 to TRBJ2-7, with a possible D match to TRBD2 (6 bases). From germline, CDR1 is SSHAT and CDR2 FNYEAQ (reference sequence). This CDR3 spans 11 amino acids. In DNA form, the CDR3 reads TGTGCCAGCAGCCTGCGACTAGGACGTTCCTTC. This sequence encodes CASSLRLGRSF.

V and J are TRBV6-5 and TRBJ2-1; 8 bases fit TRBD2. This CDR3 spans 13 amino acids. Germline V gene lookup returns CDR1 MNHEY and CDR2 SVGAGI. Trimming at V came to 10 bases and at J to 4 bases, leaving 6 bases not matched to a gene. The CDR3 coding sequence is TGTGCCACGCGGGAGGACCATTACAATGAGCAGTTCTTC. It codes for CATREDHYNEQFF.

The chain carries TRBV19 and TRBJ2-7; 7 nucleotides line up with TRBD1. Germline assignment: CDR1 LNHDA and CDR2 SQIVND (reference sequence). The length of the CDR3 is 15 residues. Germline trimming cut 3 bases from V and 6 bases from J; bases unmatched to any gene: 11. CDR3 residues: CASSITGAASTEQYF. The CDR3 nucleotides read TGTGCCAGTAGTATCACAGGGGCGGCTTCCACCGAGCAGTACTTC.

This chain links TRBV5-6 with TRBJ1-6; TRBD1 matches at 9 bases. CDR1 SGHDT and CDR2 YYEEEE come from the germline V gene. The V and J ends lost 4 bases and 7 bases, in that order; junction bases with no gene match: 3. The CDR3 is 14 amino acids. CDR3 region: CASSPGTGNSPLHF. In nucleotides, the CDR3 is TGTGCCAGCAGCCCCGGGACAGGGAATTCACCCCTCCACTTT.

The chain is built from TRBV7-2 and TRBJ2-1, with 8 positions matching TRBD1. The CDR3 covers 14 residues. J was trimmed by 9 bases and V by 5 bases; bases with no gene match: 9. The germline gives CDR1 SGHTA, CDR2 FQGNSA. CDR3 coding DNA: TGTGCCAGCAGCGCCCAAAGGACAGGGTTTGAGCAGTTCTTC. It specifies CASSAQRTGFEQFF.

In its sample, this clone was seen many times. This chain links TRBV27 with TRBJ1-2; 8 bases fit TRBD1. CDR1 and CDR2 from the germline V gene are MNHEY and SMNVEV (reference sequence). The trim removed 6 bases at V and 8 bases at J, leaving 17 bases unmatched. This CDR3 comprises 16 residues. The CDR3 protein is CASRSTQLDRGRGYTF. CDR3 in DNA: TGTGCCAGCAGAAGCACCCAACTTGACAGGGGTCGAGGCTACACCTTC.

The chain combines TRBV6-1 with TRBJ1-2; D not resolved. Trimming removed 2 bases at V and 4 bases at J, with 5 bases between. Germline V gene lookup returns CDR1 MNHNS and CDR2 SASEGT. This CDR3 has 12 amino acids. Here the CDR3 DNA reads TGTGCCAGCAGTGAACGGACCTATGGCTACACCTTC. Its protein is CASSERTYGYTF.

This clone showed up just once. The chain uses TRBV13 and TRBJ2-3; 13 bases agree with TRBD2. Germline loops: CDR1 PRHDT, CDR2 FYEKMQ (reference sequence). With V trimmed by 2 bases and J by 0 bases, 11 bases remained unmatched. This CDR3 is built from 20 residues. The CDR3 DNA follows: TGTGCCAGCAGCTTAATAACAGGACTAGCGGGGGACCCTAGCACAGATACGCAGTATTTT. Translating it yields CASSLITGLAGDPSTDTQYF.

A remark on this clone: Other DNA sequences in this specimen translate into the identical CDR3. V and J are TRBV30 and TRBJ2-1; D is undetermined. V gave up 0 bases and J gave up 0 bases, with 6 bases separating them. Germline lookup yields CDR1 GTSNPN and CDR2 SVGIG (reference sequence). This CDR3 is 14 amino acids long. The CDR3 reads CAWSVGSSYNEQFF. The CDR3 DNA sequence: TGTGCCTGGAGTGTCGGAAGCTCCTACAATGAGCAGTTCTTC. Combining the CDR3 with reference TRBV30 and TRBJ2-1 gives the whole variable domain SQTIHQWPATLVQPVGSPLSLECTVEGTSNPNLYWYRQAAGRGLQLLFYSVGIGQISSEVPQNLSASRPQDRQFILSSKKLLLSDSGFYLCAWSVGSSYNEQFFGPGTRLTVL.

This clone was recorded once. This chain links TRBV15 with TRBJ2-7, with a tentative D call TRBD2 (5 bases). The CDR3 totals 13 residues. V was cut by 3 bases and J by 3 bases, with 9 bases left in between. Germline loops: CDR1 LNHNV, CDR2 YYDKDF (reference sequence). CDR3 in amino acids: CATSSGRGYEQYF. Here the CDR3 DNA reads TGTGCCACCAGCAGTGGACGGGGCTACGAGCAGTACTTC.

The rearrangement joins TRBV9 to TRBJ2-7, with 10 bases lining up with TRBD2. V dropped 4 bases and J dropped 0; count of bases not matched to a gene: 7. The CDR3 totals 16 residues. The germline V gene has CDR1 SGDLS and CDR2 YYNGEE. The CDR3 nucleotides read TGTGCCAGCAGCCCCTATAGCGGGGGGAGCTCCTACGAGCAGTACTTC. It specifies CASSPYSGGSSYEQYF.